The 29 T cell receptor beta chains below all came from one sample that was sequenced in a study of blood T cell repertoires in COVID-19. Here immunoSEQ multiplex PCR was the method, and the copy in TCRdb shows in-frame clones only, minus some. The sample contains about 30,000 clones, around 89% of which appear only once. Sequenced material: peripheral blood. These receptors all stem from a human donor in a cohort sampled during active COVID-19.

The CDR3 DNA reads TGCGCCAGCAGCTTGGAACCAGGGGCCCCGAACACCGGGGAGCTGTTTTTT. This sequence encodes CASSLEPGAPNTGELFF. This rearrangement joins TRBV5-1 to TRBJ2-2; tentative D call: TRBD1 (6 bases). The germline V and J ends were trimmed by 0 bases and 0 bases, with 12 bases remaining between them. CDR1 SGHRS and CDR2 YFSETQ come from the germline V gene. The CDR3 runs 17 residues.

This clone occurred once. The CDR3 here is CASSLAGGPRGSAQYF. The CDR3 nucleotides are TGTGCCAGCAGCTTAGCAGGGGGACCTAGGGGTTCGGCGCAGTATTTT. The chain uses TRBV11-2 and TRBJ2-3; 7 bases align to TRBD1. The V gene end was trimmed by 1 base and the J gene end by 10 bases; junction bases not matched to a gene: 14. Germline V gene data show CDR1 as SGHAT and CDR2 as FQNNGV. The CDR3 is made up of 16 amino acids.

The CDR3 DNA sequence: TGTGCCAGCAGTTTTGGAAGGGAGACTGAAGCTTTCTTT. This codes for CASSFGRETEAFF. The chain uses TRBV12-3 or TRBV12-4 and TRBJ1-1, with D unclear. This CDR3 spans 13 amino acids. The V end lost 3 bases, the J end lost 5 bases, and 10 bases lay between the germline ends.

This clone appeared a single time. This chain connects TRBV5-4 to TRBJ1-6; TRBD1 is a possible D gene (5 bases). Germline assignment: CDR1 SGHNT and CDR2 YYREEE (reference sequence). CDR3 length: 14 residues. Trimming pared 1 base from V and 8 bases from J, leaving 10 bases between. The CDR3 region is CASSLRRGDSPLHF. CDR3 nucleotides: TGTGCCAGCAGCTTGCGAAGGGGTGATTCACCCCTCCACTTT.

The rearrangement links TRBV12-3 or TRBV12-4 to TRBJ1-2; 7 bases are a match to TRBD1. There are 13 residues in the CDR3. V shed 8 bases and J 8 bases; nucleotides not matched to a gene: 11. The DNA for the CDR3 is TGTGCCAGCTCAAGACAGGGTCTCAGCGGCTACACCTTC. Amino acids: CASSRQGLSGYTF.

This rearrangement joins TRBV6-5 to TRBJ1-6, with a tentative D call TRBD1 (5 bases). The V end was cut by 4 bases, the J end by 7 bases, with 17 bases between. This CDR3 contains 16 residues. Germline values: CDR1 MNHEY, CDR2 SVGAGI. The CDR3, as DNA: TGTGCCAGCAGTTCACTTGTTGTCGGGGGGAATTCACCCCTCCACTTT. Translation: CASSSLVVGGNSPLHF.

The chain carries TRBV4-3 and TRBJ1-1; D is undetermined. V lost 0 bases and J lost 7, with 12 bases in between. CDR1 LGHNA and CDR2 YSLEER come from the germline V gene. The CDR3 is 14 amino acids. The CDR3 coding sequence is TGCGCCAGCAGCCAAGATCAATCGGGGAATGAAGCTTTCTTT. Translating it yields CASSQDQSGNEAFF.

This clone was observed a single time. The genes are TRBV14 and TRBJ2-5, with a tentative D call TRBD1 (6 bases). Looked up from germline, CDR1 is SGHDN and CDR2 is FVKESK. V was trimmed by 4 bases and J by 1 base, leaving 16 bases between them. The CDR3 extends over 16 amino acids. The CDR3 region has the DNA TGTGCCAGCAGCCGCATGGGTAGGGGGTTCCAAGAGACCCAGTACTTC. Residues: CASSRMGRGFQETQYF.

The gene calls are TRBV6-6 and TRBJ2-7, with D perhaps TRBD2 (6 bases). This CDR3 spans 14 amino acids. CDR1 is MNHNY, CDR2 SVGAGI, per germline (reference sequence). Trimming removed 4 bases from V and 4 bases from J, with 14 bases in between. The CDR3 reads CASSFGGVGYEQYF. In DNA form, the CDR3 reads TGTGCCAGCAGTTTCGGAGGGGTTGGATACGAGCAGTACTTC.

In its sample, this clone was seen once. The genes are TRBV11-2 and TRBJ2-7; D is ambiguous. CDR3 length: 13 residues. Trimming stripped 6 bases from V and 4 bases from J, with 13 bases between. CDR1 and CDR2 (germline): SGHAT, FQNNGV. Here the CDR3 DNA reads TGTGCCAGCAGTTCGCAACTGAGGTACGAGCAGTACTTC. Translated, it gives CASSSQLRYEQYF. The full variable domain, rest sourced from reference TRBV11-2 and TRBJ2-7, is EAGVAQSPRYKIIEKRQSVAFWCNPISGHATLYWYQQILGQGPKLLIQFQNNGVVDDSQLPKDRFSAERLKGVDSTLKIQPAKLEDSAVYLCASSSQLRYEQYFGPGTRLTVT.

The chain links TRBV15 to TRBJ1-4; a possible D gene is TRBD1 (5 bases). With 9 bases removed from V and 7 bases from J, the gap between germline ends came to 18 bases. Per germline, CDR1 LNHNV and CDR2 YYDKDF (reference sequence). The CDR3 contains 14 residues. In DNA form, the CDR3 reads TGTGCCACGGGGGGAGCAGGGAAGGGTGAAAAACTGTTTTTT. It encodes CATGGAGKGEKLFF.

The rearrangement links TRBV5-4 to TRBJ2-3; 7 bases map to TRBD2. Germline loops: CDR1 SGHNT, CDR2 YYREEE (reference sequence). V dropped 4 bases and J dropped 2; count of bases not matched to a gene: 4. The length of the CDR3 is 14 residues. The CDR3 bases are TGTGCCAGCAGCCTGCTAGCGGACACAGATACGCAGTATTTT. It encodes CASSLLADTDTQYF.

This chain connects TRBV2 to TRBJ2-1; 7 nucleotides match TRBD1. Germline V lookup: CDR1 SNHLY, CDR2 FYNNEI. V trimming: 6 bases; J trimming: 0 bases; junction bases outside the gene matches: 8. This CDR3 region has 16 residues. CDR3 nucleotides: TGTGCCAGCAGAAGCCACAGGGGCGGCTCCTACAATGAGCAGTTCTTC. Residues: CASRSHRGGSYNEQFF.

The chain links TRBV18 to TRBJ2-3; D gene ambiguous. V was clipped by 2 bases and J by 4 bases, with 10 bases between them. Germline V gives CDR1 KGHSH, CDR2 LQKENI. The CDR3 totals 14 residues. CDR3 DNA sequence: TGTGCCAGCTCACCAACGGTCTCCGCAGATACGCAGTATTTT. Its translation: CASSPTVSADTQYF.

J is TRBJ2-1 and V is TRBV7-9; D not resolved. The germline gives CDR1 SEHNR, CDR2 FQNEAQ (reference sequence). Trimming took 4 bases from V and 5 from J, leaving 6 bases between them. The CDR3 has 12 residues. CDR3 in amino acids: CASSSLNNEQFF. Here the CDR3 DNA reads TGTGCCAGCAGCTCTCTTAACAATGAGCAGTTCTTC.

CDR3 sequence: CASSIVGLPEGEQYF. In DNA, the CDR3 is TGTGCCAGCAGCATCGTGGGACTGCCAGAGGGGGAGCAGTACTTC. V and J are TRBV7-2 and TRBJ2-7, with D possibly TRBD2 on 6 matching bases. Per germline, CDR1 SGHTA and CDR2 FQGNSA. The CDR3 has 15 residues. V shed 5 bases and J shed 7 bases, with 21 bases lying between them.

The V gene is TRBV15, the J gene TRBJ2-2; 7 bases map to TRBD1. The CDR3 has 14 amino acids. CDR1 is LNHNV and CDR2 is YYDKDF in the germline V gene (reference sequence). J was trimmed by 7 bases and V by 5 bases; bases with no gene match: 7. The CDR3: CATSRRGYSGELFF. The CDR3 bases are TGTGCCACCAGCCGCAGGGGGTACAGCGGGGAGCTGTTTTTT.

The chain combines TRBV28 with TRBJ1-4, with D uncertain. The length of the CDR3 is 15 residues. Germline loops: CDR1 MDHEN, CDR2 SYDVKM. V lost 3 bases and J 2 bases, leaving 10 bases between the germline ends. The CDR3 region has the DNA TGTGCCAGCAGTTTTGAGGGCTCGACTAATGAAAAACTGTTTTTT. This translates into CASSFEGSTNEKLFF.

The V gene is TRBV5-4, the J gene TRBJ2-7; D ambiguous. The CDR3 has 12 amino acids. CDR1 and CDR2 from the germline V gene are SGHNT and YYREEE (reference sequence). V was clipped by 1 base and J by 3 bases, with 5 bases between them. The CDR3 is CASSLNSYEQYF. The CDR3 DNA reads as TGTGCCAGCAGCTTGAACAGCTACGAGCAGTACTTC. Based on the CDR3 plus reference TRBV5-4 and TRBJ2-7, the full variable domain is ETGVTQSPTHLIKTRGQQVTLRCSSQSGHNTVSWYQQALGQGPQFIFQYYREEENGRGNFPPRFSGLQFPNYSSELNVNALELDDSALYLCASSLNSYEQYFGPGTRLTVT.

The CDR3 coding sequence is TGTGCTAGTGGTTTGGGGGCAGGGGCCACTGAAGCTTTCTTT. Translated: CASGLGAGATEAFF. This chain uses TRBV12-5 with TRBJ1-1; the D gene is possibly TRBD1 (6 bases). V was shortened by 1 base and J by 4 bases, with 10 bases between the two germline ends. The germline V gene encodes CDR1 LGHNT and CDR2 FRNRAP. The CDR3 totals 14 residues.

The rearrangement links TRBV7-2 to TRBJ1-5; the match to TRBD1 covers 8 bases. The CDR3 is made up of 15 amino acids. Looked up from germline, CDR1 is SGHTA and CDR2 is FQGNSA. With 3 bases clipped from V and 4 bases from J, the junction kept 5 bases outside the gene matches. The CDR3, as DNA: TGTGCCAGCAGCTTCGGGACAGGCCGTAATCAGCCCCAGCATTTT. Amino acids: CASSFGTGRNQPQHF.

In DNA form, the CDR3 reads TGTGCCAGTAGTATGTTTACCCTAGCGGGGGGTTACACCGGGGAGCTGTTTTTT. It translates to CASSMFTLAGGYTGELFF. The rearrangement joins TRBV19 to TRBJ2-2, with TRBD2 matching 11 bases. The CDR3 extends over 18 amino acids. V was pared by 3 bases and J by 3 bases, with 9 bases of the junction left unmatched. CDR1 is LNHDA, CDR2 SQIVND, per germline (reference sequence).

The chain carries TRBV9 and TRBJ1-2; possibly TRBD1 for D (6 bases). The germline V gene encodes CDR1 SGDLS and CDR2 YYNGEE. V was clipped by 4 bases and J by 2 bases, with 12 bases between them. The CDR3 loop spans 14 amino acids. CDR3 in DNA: TGTGCCAGCAGCACCATGACAGGAAACTATGGCTACACCTTC. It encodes CASSTMTGNYGYTF. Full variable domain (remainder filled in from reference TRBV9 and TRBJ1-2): DSGVTQTPKHLITATGQRVTLRCSPRSGDLSVYWYQQSLDQGLQFLIQYYNGEERAKGNILERFSAQQFPDLHSELNLSSLELGDSALYFCASSTMTGNYGYTFGSGTRLTVV.

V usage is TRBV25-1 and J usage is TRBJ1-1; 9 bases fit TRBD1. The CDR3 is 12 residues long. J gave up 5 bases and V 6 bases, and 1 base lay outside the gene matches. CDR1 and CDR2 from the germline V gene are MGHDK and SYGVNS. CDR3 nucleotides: TGTGCCAGCAGGGGACAGGGAACTGAAGCTTTCTTT. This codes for CASRGQGTEAFF.

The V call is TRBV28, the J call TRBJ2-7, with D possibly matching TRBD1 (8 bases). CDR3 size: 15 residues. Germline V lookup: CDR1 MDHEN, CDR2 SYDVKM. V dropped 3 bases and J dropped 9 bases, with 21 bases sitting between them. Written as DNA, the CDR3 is TGTGCCAGCAGTTTGGGGGGGGCAGGGGGCATAGGGCAGTACTTC. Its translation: CASSLGGAGGIGQYF. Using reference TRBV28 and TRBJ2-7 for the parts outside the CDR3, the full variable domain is DVKVTQSSRYLVKRTGEKVFLECVQDMDHENMFWYRQDPGLGLRLIYFSYDVKMKEKGDIPEGYSVSREKKERFSLILESASTNQTSMYLCASSLGGAGGIGQYFGPGTRLTVT.

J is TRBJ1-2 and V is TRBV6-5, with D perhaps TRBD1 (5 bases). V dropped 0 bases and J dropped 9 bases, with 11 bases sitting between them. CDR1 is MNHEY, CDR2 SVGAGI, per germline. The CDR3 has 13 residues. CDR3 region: CASSYSSDRSYTF. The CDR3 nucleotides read TGTGCCAGCAGTTACTCCTCCGACAGAAGCTACACCTTC.

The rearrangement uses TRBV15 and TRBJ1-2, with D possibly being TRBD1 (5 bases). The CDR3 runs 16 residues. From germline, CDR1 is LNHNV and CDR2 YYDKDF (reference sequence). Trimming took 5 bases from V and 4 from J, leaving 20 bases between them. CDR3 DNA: TGTGCCACCAGCCCCACAGGCGGGGGTACGGTCTATGGCTACACCTTC. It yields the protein CATSPTGGGTVYGYTF. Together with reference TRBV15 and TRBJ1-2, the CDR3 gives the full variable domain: DAMVIQNPRYQVTQFGKPVTLSCSQTLNHNVMYWYQQKSSQAPKLLFHYYDKDFNNEADTPDNFQSRRPNTSFCFLDIRSPGLGDTAMYLCATSPTGGGTVYGYTFGSGTRLTVV.

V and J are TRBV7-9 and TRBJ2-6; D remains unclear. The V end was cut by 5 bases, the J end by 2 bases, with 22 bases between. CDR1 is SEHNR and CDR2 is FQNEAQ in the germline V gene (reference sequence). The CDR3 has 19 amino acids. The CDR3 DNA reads TGTGCCAGCAGCGCGGCTATACGACGTAACAAGGCTGGGGCCAACGTCCTGACTTTC. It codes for CASSAAIRRNKAGANVLTF.

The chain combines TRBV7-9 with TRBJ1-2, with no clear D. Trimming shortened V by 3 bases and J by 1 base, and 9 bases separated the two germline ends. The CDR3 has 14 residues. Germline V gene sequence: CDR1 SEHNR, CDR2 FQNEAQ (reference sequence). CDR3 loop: CASSFGQVNYGYTF. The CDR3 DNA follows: TGTGCCAGCAGCTTTGGGCAAGTTAACTATGGCTACACCTTC.